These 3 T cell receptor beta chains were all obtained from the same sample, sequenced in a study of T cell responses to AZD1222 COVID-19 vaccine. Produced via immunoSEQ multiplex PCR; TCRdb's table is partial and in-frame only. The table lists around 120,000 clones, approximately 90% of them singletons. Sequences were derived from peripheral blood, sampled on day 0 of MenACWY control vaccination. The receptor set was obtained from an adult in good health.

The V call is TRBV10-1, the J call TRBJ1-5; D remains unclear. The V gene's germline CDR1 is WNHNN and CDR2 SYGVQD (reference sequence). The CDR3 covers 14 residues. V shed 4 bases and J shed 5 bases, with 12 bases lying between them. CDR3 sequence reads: CASSGNIRDQPQHF. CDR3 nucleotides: TGCGCCAGCAGTGGAAATATCCGGGATCAGCCCCAGCATTTT.

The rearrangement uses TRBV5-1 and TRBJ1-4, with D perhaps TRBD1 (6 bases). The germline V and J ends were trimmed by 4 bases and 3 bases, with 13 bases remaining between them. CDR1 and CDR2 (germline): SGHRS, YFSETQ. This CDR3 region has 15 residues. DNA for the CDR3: TGCGCCAGCAGCGACACCGGGACATCTAATGAAAAACTGTTTTTT. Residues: CASSDTGTSNEKLFF.

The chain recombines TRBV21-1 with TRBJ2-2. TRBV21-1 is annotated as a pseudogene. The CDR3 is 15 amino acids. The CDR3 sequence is CASSLGPANTGELFF. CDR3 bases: TGTGCCAGCAGCTTGGGACCGGCAAACACCGGGGAGCTGTTTTTT.